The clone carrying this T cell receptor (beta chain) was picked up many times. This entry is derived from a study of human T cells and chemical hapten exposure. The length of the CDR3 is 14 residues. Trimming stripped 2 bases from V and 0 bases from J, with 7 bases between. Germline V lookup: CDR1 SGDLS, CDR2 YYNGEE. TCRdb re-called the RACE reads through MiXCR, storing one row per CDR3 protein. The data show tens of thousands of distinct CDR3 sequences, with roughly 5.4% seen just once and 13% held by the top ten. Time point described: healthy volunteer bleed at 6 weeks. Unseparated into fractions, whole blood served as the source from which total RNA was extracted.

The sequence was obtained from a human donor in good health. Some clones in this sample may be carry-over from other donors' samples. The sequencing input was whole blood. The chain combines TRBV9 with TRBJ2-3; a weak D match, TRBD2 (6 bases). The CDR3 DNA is TGTGCCAGCAGCGTGAGCGGGAGCACAGATACGCAGTATTTT. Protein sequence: CASSVSGSTDTQYF.